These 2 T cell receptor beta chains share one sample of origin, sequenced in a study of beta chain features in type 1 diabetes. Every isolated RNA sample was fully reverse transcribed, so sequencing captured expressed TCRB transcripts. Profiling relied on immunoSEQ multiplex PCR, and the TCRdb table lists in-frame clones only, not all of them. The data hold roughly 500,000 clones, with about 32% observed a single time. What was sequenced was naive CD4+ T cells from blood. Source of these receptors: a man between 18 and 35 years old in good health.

The chain's CDR3 is CASSLDRSGSTETQYF. The CDR3 DNA reads TGTGCCAGCAGCTTAGATCGAAGCGGGAGCACAGAGACCCAGTACTTC. V and J are TRBV7-9 and TRBJ2-5; 8 bases agree with TRBD2. V lost 1 base, J lost 4 bases, and 8 bases stayed unmatched. CDR1 is SEHNR and CDR2 is FQNEAQ in the germline V gene (reference sequence). The CDR3 extends over 16 amino acids.

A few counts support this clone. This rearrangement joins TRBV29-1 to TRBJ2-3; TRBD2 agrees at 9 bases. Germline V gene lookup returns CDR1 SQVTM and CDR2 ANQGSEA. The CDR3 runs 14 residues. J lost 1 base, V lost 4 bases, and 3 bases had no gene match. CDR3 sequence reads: CSVVGGRGTDTQYF. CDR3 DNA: TGCAGCGTTGTCGGCGGGAGGGGCACAGATACGCAGTATTTT.